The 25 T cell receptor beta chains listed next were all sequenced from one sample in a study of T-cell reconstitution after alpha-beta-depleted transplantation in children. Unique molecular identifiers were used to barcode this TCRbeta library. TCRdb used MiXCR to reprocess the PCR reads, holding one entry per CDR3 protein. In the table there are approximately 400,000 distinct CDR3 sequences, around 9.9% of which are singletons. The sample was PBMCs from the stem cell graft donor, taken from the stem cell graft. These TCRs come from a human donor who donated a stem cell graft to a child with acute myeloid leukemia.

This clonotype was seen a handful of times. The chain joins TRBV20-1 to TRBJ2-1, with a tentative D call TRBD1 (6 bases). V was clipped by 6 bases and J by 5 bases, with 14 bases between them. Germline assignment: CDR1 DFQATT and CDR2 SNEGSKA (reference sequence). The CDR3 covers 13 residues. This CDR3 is CSARGGGHNEQFF. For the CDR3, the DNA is TGCAGTGCCAGGGGTGGCGGCCACAATGAGCAGTTCTTC.

CDR3 in amino acids: CASSRLPGGDIQYF. The CDR3 coding sequence is TGTGCCAGCAGCCGCCTACCGGGGGGGGACATTCAGTACTTC. The rearrangement joins TRBV12-3 or TRBV12-4 to TRBJ2-4; 8 bases agree with TRBD2. After removal of 6 bases from V and 8 bases from J, the junction contained 9 bases not matched to a gene. The CDR3 has 14 residues.

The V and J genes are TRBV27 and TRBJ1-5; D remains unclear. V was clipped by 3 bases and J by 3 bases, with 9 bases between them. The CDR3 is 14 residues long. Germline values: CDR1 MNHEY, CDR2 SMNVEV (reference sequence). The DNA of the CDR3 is TGTGCCAGCAGTTTTCGAGGGCCCAATCAGCCCCAGCATTTT. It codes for CASSFRGPNQPQHF.

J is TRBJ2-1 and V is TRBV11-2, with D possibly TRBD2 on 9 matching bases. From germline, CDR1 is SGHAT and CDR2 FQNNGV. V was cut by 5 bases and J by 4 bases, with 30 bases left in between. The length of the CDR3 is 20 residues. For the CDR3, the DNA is TGTGCCAGCAGCCAACCGACAGGGGATCACCCTAGCGGGACTTACAATGAGCAGTTCTTC. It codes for CASSQPTGDHPSGTYNEQFF.

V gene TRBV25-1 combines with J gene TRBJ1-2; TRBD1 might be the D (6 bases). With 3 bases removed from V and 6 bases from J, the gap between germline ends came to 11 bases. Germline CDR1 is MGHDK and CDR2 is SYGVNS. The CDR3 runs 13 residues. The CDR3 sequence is CASSEGAGNGYTF. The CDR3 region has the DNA TGTGCCAGCAGTGAGGGGGCGGGGAATGGCTACACCTTC.

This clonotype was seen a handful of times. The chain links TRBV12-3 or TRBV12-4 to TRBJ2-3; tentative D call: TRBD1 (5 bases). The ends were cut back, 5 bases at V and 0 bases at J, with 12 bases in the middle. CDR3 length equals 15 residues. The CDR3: CASSPGKSSTDTQYF. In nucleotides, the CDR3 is TGTGCCAGCAGTCCAGGGAAGTCTAGCACAGATACGCAGTATTTT.

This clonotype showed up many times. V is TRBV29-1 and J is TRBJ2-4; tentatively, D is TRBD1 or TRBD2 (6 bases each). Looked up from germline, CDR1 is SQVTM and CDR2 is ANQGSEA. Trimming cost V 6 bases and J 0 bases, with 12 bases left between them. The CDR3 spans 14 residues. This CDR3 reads CSVQGRLAKNIQYF. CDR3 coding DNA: TGCAGCGTCCAGGGGAGGCTAGCCAAAAACATTCAGTACTTC.

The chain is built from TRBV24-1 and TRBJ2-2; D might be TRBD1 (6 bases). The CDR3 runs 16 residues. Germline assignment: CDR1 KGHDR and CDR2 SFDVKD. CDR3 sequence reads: CAASEEALTGHPRLFF. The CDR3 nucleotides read TGTGCTGCCAGTGAGGAGGCCCTCACGGGACACCCGCGGCTGTTTTTT.

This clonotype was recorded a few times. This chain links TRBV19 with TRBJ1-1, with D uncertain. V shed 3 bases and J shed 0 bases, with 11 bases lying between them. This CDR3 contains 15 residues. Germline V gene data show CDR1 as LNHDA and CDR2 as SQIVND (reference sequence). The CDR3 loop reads CASSIQDLMNTEAFF. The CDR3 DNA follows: TGTGCCAGTAGTATTCAGGATCTCATGAACACTGAAGCTTTCTTT.

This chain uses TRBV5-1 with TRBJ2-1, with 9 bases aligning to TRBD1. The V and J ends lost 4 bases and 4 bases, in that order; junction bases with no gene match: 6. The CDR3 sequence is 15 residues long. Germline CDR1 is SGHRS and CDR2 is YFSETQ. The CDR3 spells CASSAGTGKYNEQFF. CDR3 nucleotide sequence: TGCGCCAGCAGCGCAGGGACAGGGAAATACAATGAGCAGTTCTTC.

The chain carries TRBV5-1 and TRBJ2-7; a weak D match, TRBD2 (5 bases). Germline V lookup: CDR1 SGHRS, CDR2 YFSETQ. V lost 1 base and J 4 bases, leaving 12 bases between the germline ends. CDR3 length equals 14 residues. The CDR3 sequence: CASSLNGMKYEQYF. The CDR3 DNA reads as TGCGCCAGCAGCTTGAACGGGATGAAGTACGAGCAGTACTTC.

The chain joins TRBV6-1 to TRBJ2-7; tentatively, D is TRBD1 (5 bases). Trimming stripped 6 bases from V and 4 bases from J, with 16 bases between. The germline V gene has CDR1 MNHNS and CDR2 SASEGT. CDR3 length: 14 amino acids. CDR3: CASSPGRTPYEQYV. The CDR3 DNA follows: TGTGCCAGCAGCCCTGGACGGACACCGTACGAGCAGTACGTC.

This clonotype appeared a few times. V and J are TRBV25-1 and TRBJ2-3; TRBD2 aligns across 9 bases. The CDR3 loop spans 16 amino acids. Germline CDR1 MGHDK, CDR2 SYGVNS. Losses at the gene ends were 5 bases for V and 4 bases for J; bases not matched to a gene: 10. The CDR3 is CASSSGGGALPDTQYF. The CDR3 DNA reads TGTGCCAGCAGTTCGGGCGGGGGGGCCTTGCCAGATACGCAGTATTTT.

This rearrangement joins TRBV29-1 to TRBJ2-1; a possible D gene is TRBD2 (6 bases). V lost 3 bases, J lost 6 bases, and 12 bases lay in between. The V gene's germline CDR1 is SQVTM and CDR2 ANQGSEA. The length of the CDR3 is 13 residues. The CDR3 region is CSVEGGGFNEQFF. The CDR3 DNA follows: TGCAGCGTTGAGGGAGGAGGATTCAATGAGCAGTTCTTC.

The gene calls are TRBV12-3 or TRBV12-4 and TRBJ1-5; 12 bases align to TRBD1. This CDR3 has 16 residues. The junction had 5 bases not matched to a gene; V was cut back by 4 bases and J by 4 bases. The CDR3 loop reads CASSSTGQGANQPQHF. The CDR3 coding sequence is TGTGCCAGCAGTTCGACGGGACAGGGGGCGAATCAGCCCCAGCATTTT.

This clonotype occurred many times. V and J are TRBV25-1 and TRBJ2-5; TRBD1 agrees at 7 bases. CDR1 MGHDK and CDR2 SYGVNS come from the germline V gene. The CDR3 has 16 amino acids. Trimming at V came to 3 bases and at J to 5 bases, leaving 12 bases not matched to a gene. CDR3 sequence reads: CASSDPGRGGWETQYF. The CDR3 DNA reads TGTGCCAGCAGTGACCCCGGCAGAGGGGGCTGGGAGACCCAGTACTTC.

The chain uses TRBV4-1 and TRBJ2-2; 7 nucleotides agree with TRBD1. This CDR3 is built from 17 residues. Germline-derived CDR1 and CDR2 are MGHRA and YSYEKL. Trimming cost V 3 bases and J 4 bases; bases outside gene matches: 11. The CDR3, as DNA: TGCGCCAGCAGCCACACACCGGCGACAGGGTCCACCGGGGAGCTGTTTTTT. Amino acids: CASSHTPATGSTGELFF.

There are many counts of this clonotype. CDR3 in amino acids: CSASLGTDGGQPQHF. CDR3 DNA: TGCAGTGCTAGTTTGGGGACAGACGGAGGTCAGCCCCAGCATTTT. The chain couples TRBV20-1 to TRBJ1-5; 7 bases match TRBD1. CDR3 length equals 15 residues. Germline assignment: CDR1 DFQATT and CDR2 SNEGSKA (reference sequence). V shed 3 bases, J shed 6 bases, and the junction held 11 bases outside the gene matches.

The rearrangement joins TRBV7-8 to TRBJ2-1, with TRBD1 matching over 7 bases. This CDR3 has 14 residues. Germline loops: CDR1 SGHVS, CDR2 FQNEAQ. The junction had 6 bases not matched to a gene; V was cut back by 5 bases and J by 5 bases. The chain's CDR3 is CASSPYRGNNEQFF. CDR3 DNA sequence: TGTGCCAGCAGCCCGTACAGGGGAAACAATGAGCAGTTCTTC.

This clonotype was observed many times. CDR3 in amino acids: CASSQETARTQYF. The CDR3 DNA reads TGCGCCAGCAGCCAAGAAACGGCGCGTACGCAGTATTTT. The chain is built from TRBV4-1 and TRBJ2-3; the D is unclear. In germline, CDR1 is MGHRA, CDR2 YSYEKL. The germline V and J ends were trimmed by 0 bases and 8 bases, with 9 bases remaining between them. This CDR3 comprises 13 residues.

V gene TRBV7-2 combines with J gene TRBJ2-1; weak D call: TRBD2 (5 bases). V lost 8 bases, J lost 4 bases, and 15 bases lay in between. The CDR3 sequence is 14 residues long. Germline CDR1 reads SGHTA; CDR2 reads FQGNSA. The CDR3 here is CASSGGVGYNEQFF. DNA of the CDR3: TGTGCCAGCTCAGGAGGTGTCGGGTACAATGAGCAGTTCTTC. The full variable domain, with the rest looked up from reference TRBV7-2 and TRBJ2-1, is GAGVSQSPSNKVTEKGKDVELRCDPISGHTALYWYRQSLGQGLEFLIYFQGNSAPDKSGLPSDRFSAERTGGSVSTLTIQRTQQEDSAVYLCASSGGVGYNEQFFGPGTRLTVL.

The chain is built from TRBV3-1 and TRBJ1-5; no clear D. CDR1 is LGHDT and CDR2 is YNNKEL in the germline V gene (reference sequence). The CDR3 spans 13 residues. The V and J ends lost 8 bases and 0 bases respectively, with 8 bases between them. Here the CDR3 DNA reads TGTGCCAGCGGCACCAATAGCAATCAGCCCCAGCATTTT. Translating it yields CASGTNSNQPQHF.

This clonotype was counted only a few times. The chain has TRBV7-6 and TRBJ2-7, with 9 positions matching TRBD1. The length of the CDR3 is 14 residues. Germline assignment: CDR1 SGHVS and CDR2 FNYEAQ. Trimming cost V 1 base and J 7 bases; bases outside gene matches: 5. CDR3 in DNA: TGTGCCAGCAGCTTAGAACAGGGGGCGCAGGAGCAGTACTTC. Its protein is CASSLEQGAQEQYF.

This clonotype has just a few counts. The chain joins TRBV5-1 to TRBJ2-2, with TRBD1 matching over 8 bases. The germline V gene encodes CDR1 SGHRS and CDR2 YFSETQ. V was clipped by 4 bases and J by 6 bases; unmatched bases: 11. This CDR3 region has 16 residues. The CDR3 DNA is TGCGCCAGCAGCCTCACCCCCCTACAGGGGGCCGGGGAGCTGTTTTTT. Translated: CASSLTPLQGAGELFF.

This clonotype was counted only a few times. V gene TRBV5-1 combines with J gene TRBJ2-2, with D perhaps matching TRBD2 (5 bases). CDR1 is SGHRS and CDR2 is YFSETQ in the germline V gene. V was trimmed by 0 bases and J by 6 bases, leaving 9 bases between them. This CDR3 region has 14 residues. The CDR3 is CASSLAEGPGELFF. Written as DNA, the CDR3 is TGCGCCAGCAGCTTGGCCGAGGGTCCCGGGGAGCTGTTTTTT. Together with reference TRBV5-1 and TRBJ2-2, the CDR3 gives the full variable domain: KAGVTQTPRYLIKTRGQQVTLSCSPISGHRSVSWYQQTPGQGLQFLFEYFSETQRNKGNFPGRFSGRQFSNSRSEMNVSTLELGDSALYLCASSLAEGPGELFFGEGSRLTVL.